Shown below are 20 T cell receptor beta chains from a single sample sequenced in a study of cytomegalovirus exposure and HLA in healthy donors. 13 Jbeta primers and 60 Vbeta primers were used for the PCR. The table came from immunoSEQ multiplex PCR; TCRdb's copy has only in-frame clones and leaves some out. The sample consists of 150,000 to 200,000 clones, 78% of them appearing once. The material sequenced was PBMCs. These receptors were collected from a male donor in good health and CMV-seronegative.

This clone came up once. The V gene is TRBV15, the J gene TRBJ2-3; 10 bases align to TRBD2. With 5 bases clipped from V and 12 bases from J, the junction kept 11 bases outside the gene matches. This CDR3 is built from 14 residues. Looked up from germline, CDR1 is LNHNV and CDR2 is YYDKDF (reference sequence). The DNA of the CDR3 is TGTGCCACCAGCGGCCCGCTAGCGGGAGTAAATCAGTATTTT. Translation gives CATSGPLAGVNQYF.

This clone was seen just once. This chain connects TRBV4-1 to TRBJ2-5, with D unclear. Trimming cost V 0 bases and J 1 base, with 6 bases left between them. CDR1 and CDR2 (germline): MGHRA, YSYEKL. The CDR3 runs 14 residues. CDR3 loop: CASSQDPGQETQYF. CDR3 coding DNA: TGCGCCAGCAGCCAAGATCCGGGCCAAGAGACCCAGTACTTC.

The sample holds a few counts of this clone. This chain connects TRBV15 to TRBJ1-5; tentative D call: TRBD1 (5 bases). The CDR3 consists of 14 residues. Trimming shortened V by 4 bases and J by 9 bases, and 16 bases separated the two germline ends. Germline CDR1 is LNHNV and CDR2 is YYDKDF (reference sequence). This CDR3 is CATSIVVGARPQHF. The CDR3 DNA reads as TGTGCCACCAGCATTGTTGTAGGGGCGCGGCCCCAGCATTTT.

V and J are TRBV5-1 and TRBJ1-1; D is undetermined. This CDR3 is 15 amino acids long. V was clipped by 0 bases and J by 0 bases, with 9 bases between them. Looked up from germline, CDR1 is SGHRS and CDR2 is YFSETQ. CDR3 residues: CASSLGGHLNTEAFF. DNA for the CDR3: TGCGCCAGCAGCTTGGGAGGCCATTTGAACACTGAAGCTTTCTTT.

This chain links TRBV28 with TRBJ1-1; 12 bases are shared with TRBD1. CDR3 length: 15 amino acids. The ends lost 5 bases at V and 5 bases at J; junction bases unmatched: 6. The germline V gene encodes CDR1 MDHEN and CDR2 SYDVKM. As DNA, the CDR3 is TGTGCCAGCAGTCAGGGACAGGGGGCGGGTACTGAAGCTTTCTTT. It codes for CASSQGQGAGTEAFF.

The rearrangement joins TRBV11-3 to TRBJ2-3; 8 positions match TRBD2. Unmatched junction bases numbered 6, after V lost 6 bases and J lost 1 base. The germline V gene has CDR1 SGHNT and CDR2 YENEEA. The CDR3 is 15 residues long. The CDR3 region has the DNA TGTGCCAGCAGTTTTAGCGGGACGGGCACAGATACGCAGTATTTT. Its protein is CASSFSGTGTDTQYF.

This clone has only a few counts. The genes are TRBV4-3 and TRBJ2-3, with D possibly TRBD2 on 5 matching bases. V lost 1 base, J lost 2 bases, and 10 bases lay in between. CDR3 length: 15 residues. Germline CDR1 LGHNA, CDR2 YSLEER. This CDR3 reads CASSQGVATTDTQYF. In nucleotides, the CDR3 is TGCGCCAGCAGCCAAGGGGTAGCGACCACAGATACGCAGTATTTT.

This chain connects TRBV11-2 to TRBJ1-4; 8 nucleotides match TRBD1. The germline V gene has CDR1 SGHAT and CDR2 FQNNGV. The CDR3 sequence is 16 residues long. With 1 base clipped from V and 5 bases from J, the junction kept 6 bases outside the gene matches. The CDR3 region has the DNA TGTGCCAGCAGCTTAGTACCCAGGGGGCGGAATGAAAAACTGTTTTTT. Residues: CASSLVPRGRNEKLFF.

About this clone itself: Because it lacks the conserved phenylalanine or tryptophan at the end, this CDR3 is likely a read error. The chain has TRBV7-9 and TRBJ2-7; TRBD1 matches at 9 bases. Trimming at V came to 6 bases and at J to 5 bases, leaving 5 bases not matched to a gene. The CDR3 extends over 13 amino acids. The germline V gene encodes CDR1 SEHNR and CDR2 FQNEAQ (reference sequence). This chain's CDR3 is CASRTGGIDEQYL. The CDR3 DNA reads as TGTGCCAGCAGAACAGGGGGCATAGACGAGCAGTACCTC.

This clone came up once. This chain joins TRBV15 and TRBJ2-5; no definite D call. CDR1 is LNHNV, CDR2 YYDKDF, per germline (reference sequence). The CDR3 contains 15 residues. V gave up 0 bases and J gave up 5 bases, with 13 bases separating them. CDR3 sequence (DNA): TGTGCCACCAGCAGAGAGGTCGACATTCGGGAGACCCAGTACTTC. Translating it yields CATSREVDIRETQYF.

This rearrangement joins TRBV7-8 to TRBJ1-5; D call uncertain. V was pared by 3 bases and J by 12 bases, with 18 bases between. The CDR3 contains 14 residues. Germline V gene lookup returns CDR1 SGHVS and CDR2 FQNEAQ. For the CDR3, the DNA is TGTGCCAGCAGCTTGGATAGCCTGGCCGGTCGCCAGCATTTT. This codes for CASSLDSLAGRQHF.

J is TRBJ2-5 and V is TRBV7-9, with 12 bases fitting TRBD2. Germline V lookup: CDR1 SEHNR, CDR2 FQNEAQ (reference sequence). The CDR3 consists of 15 residues. With 5 bases clipped from V and 4 bases from J, the junction kept 5 bases outside the gene matches. CDR3 coding DNA: TGTGCCAGCAGCCCCTCTAGCGGGGGGGCAGAGACCCAGTACTTC. The encoded protein is CASSPSSGGAETQYF.

This chain uses TRBV27 with TRBJ2-7; possibly TRBD2 for D (7 bases). Trimming left V 6 bases short and J 3 bases short, with 15 bases between. Germline CDR1 reads MNHEY; CDR2 reads SMNVEV (reference sequence). The CDR3 sequence is 14 residues long. CDR3 sequence: CASRNGGGVYEQYF. The CDR3 coding sequence is TGTGCCAGCAGGAATGGCGGGGGCGTCTACGAGCAGTACTTC.

This chain connects TRBV6-6 to TRBJ1-2, with D tentatively TRBD1 (5 bases). CDR3 size: 16 residues. Germline V gives CDR1 MNHNY, CDR2 SVGAGI (reference sequence). The V end lost 7 bases, the J end lost 7 bases, and 25 bases lay between the germline ends. The CDR3 DNA is TGTGCCAGCATCCTTACTCCGGGACTCCTGATGGGTGGCTACACCTTC. Encoded protein: CASILTPGLLMGGYTF.

A note on this clone: Other DNA sequences in the sample encode the same CDR3. The J gene is TRBJ2-7, the V gene TRBV7-2; the D gene is possibly TRBD2 (5 bases). The CDR3 runs to 14 residues. CDR1 and CDR2 from the germline V gene are SGHTA and FQGNSA. The V end lost 6 bases, the J end lost 5 bases, and 17 bases lay between the germline ends. CDR3 amino acids: CASSLVGVLNEQYF. CDR3 nucleotides: TGTGCCAGCAGTCTCGTCGGGGTTCTCAACGAGCAGTACTTC.

The chain combines TRBV15 with TRBJ2-3, with D unclear. Germline V gene sequence: CDR1 LNHNV, CDR2 YYDKDF (reference sequence). The CDR3 contains 17 residues. The V end lost 0 bases, the J end lost 1 base, and 14 bases lay between the germline ends. The CDR3: CATSRDRSRVGTDTQYF. CDR3 in DNA: TGTGCCACCAGCAGAGATAGGAGTCGGGTAGGCACAGATACGCAGTATTTT.

The CDR3 DNA follows: TGTGCCAGCAGTGATCGGCCTAGCTCCTACGAGCAGTACTTC. Protein sequence: CASSDRPSSYEQYF. The V and J genes are TRBV2 and TRBJ2-7, with unresolved D. Looked up from germline, CDR1 is SNHLY and CDR2 is FYNNEI. The CDR3 covers 14 residues. V was shortened by 3 bases and J by 0 bases, with 9 bases between the two germline ends. The full variable domain, rest sourced from reference TRBV2 and TRBJ2-7, is EPEVTQTPSHQVTQMGQEVILRCVPISNHLYFYWYRQILGQKVEFLVSFYNNEISEKSEIFDDQFSVERPDGSNFTLKIRSTKLEDSAMYFCASSDRPSSYEQYFGPGTRLTVT.

On this clone: One end of the junction is discordant with germline, which a read error may explain. This chain joins TRBV7-9 and TRBJ2-2, with TRBD1 identical over 9 bases. CDR1 is SEHNR and CDR2 is FQNEAQ in the germline V gene (reference sequence). The CDR3 totals 16 residues. CDR3 sequence: CSSSRGTGTSTGELFF. CDR3 sequence (DNA): TGTTCCAGCAGCAGAGGGACAGGGACGTCCACCGGGGAGCTGTTTTTT.

The sample holds a few counts of this clone. The rearrangement uses TRBV5-4 and TRBJ1-5, with TRBD1 matching over 7 bases. Germline values: CDR1 SGHNT, CDR2 YYREEE (reference sequence). The CDR3 sequence is 15 residues long. V was clipped by 3 bases and J by 6 bases; unmatched bases: 9. In DNA form, the CDR3 reads TGTGCCAGCAGCTCTGACAGGGAGCTAGGTCAGCCCCAGCATTTT. It codes for CASSSDRELGQPQHF.

The chain combines TRBV2 with TRBJ2-5; 8 bases align to TRBD2. Trimming at V came to 5 bases and at J to 2 bases, leaving 7 bases not matched to a gene. This CDR3 has 15 residues. CDR1 SNHLY and CDR2 FYNNEI come from the germline V gene. As DNA, the CDR3 is TGTGCCAGCAGTCTAGGAGGGACTAGACAAGAGACCCAGTACTTC. Translation: CASSLGGTRQETQYF.